Listed here are 23 T cell receptor beta chains from one sample, sequenced in a study of Ad26.COV2.S vaccination and SARS-CoV-2 variants. Assay: immunoSEQ multiplex PCR; the TCRdb copy retains only in-frame clones and omits some. The sample lists about 380,000 clones, 83% occurring once. The treatment was: over 15 received Ad26.COV2.S at low or high dose, single or two shots; several received placebo; per-sample allocation not given. Sample collection was performed on day 63 after the first vaccine or placebo injection. The sample consisted of peripheral blood, taken in a trial of Ad26.COV2.S vaccine versus placebo. These receptors were obtained from a person between 18 and 65 years old who received the Ad26.COV2.S COVID-19 vaccine or a placebo.

The CDR3 DNA sequence: TGTGCCAGCAGTCCCAGCGGGAGGCCCTACAATGAGCAGTTCTTC. This translates into CASSPSGRPYNEQFF. This chain joins TRBV27 and TRBJ2-1; TRBD2 aligns across 9 bases. V shed 5 bases and J 2 bases; nucleotides not matched to a gene: 4. This CDR3 comprises 15 residues. Germline V gene lookup returns CDR1 MNHEY and CDR2 SMNVEV (reference sequence).

V is TRBV11-2 and J is TRBJ2-3, with D possibly TRBD1 on 5 matching bases. With 3 bases removed from V and 2 bases from J, the gap between germline ends came to 18 bases. The CDR3 spans 17 residues. Germline CDR1 reads SGHAT; CDR2 reads FQNNGV. The CDR3 is CASSFRGGRSYTDTQYF. The CDR3 DNA is TGTGCCAGCAGCTTTAGGGGCGGCAGGTCCTACACAGATACGCAGTATTTT.

The chain carries TRBV10-1 and TRBJ1-1; D is unclear. V lost 1 base, J lost 0 bases, and 12 bases lay in between. CDR1 WNHNN and CDR2 SYGVQD come from the germline V gene (reference sequence). This CDR3 is 16 amino acids long. The CDR3 here is CASSEYRYPMNTEAFF. For the CDR3, the DNA is TGCGCCAGCAGTGAGTATAGATATCCCATGAACACTGAAGCTTTCTTT.

The rearrangement links TRBV7-2 to TRBJ2-5; D perhaps matches TRBD2 (6 bases). V lost 5 bases to trimming and J lost 1 base, with 8 bases between them. Germline V gene data show CDR1 as SGHTA and CDR2 as FQGNSA. The CDR3 spans 13 residues. The CDR3 protein is CASSGGVQETQYF. The DNA of the CDR3 is TGTGCCAGCAGCGGCGGGGTCCAAGAGACCCAGTACTTC.

The rearrangement uses TRBV11-2 and TRBJ1-2; D may be TRBD1 (5 bases). Germline CDR1 SGHAT, CDR2 FQNNGV. This CDR3 has 16 amino acids. The germline V and J ends were trimmed by 1 base and 4 bases, with 16 bases remaining between them. Here the CDR3 reads CASSLARGGRGYGYTF. CDR3 nucleotides: TGTGCCAGCAGCTTAGCAAGGGGCGGCCGGGGCTATGGCTACACCTTC.

The genes are TRBV13 and TRBJ1-5; TRBD1 matches at 8 bases. The germline CDR1 and CDR2 sequences are PRHDT and FYEKMQ (reference sequence). V trimming: 0 bases; J trimming: 2 bases; junction bases outside the gene matches: 6. The CDR3 sequence is 17 residues long. CDR3 in amino acids: CASSLGVGQGRNQPQHF. In DNA form, the CDR3 reads TGTGCCAGCAGCTTAGGAGTCGGACAGGGTCGCAATCAGCCCCAGCATTTT.

The rearrangement uses TRBV5-1 and TRBJ2-6; perhaps TRBD2 as D (5 bases). The CDR3 extends over 16 amino acids. V shed 0 bases and J shed 3 bases, with 10 bases lying between them. Germline V lookup: CDR1 SGHRS, CDR2 YFSETQ. CDR3 in DNA: TGCGCCAGCAGCTTGGTGGCTGGAGGTGGGGCCAACGTCCTGACTTTC. Protein: CASSLVAGGGANVLTF.

V gene TRBV5-1 combines with J gene TRBJ1-5; 10 bases are a match to TRBD1. The CDR3 consists of 14 residues. The ends lost 4 bases at V and 7 bases at J; junction bases unmatched: 5. Germline CDR1 reads SGHRS; CDR2 reads YFSETQ. The CDR3 is CASSVTGGGQPQHF. CDR3 DNA sequence: TGCGCCAGCAGCGTGACAGGGGGCGGGCAGCCCCAGCATTTT.

This sequence joins TRBV7-9 and TRBJ1-1, with a possible D match to TRBD1 (5 bases). CDR1 SEHNR and CDR2 FQNEAQ come from the germline V gene (reference sequence). The CDR3 is made up of 13 amino acids. V shed 3 bases and J shed 5 bases, with 10 bases lying between them. The CDR3 nucleotides read TGTGCCAGCAGCTTCGGCAGGGCAACTGAAGCTTTCTTT. Translated, it gives CASSFGRATEAFF.

V and J are TRBV6-5 and TRBJ1-2; D is perhaps TRBD1 (5 bases). The CDR3 runs 15 residues. Germline V gives CDR1 MNHEY, CDR2 SVGAGI. V gave up 10 bases and J gave up 5 bases, with 23 bases separating them. CDR3 residues: CATGGRGAVLYGYTF. The DNA of the CDR3 is TGTGCCACTGGCGGGAGAGGGGCCGTACTTTATGGCTACACCTTC.

J is TRBJ2-7 and V is TRBV7-3; the match to TRBD2 covers 10 bases. This CDR3 contains 15 residues. Losses at the gene ends were 3 bases for V and 2 bases for J; bases not matched to a gene: 4. Per the germline V gene, CDR1 is SGHTA and CDR2 is FQGTGA. The CDR3 loop reads CASSLASGGAYEQYF. CDR3 in DNA: TGTGCCAGCAGCTTGGCGAGCGGGGGGGCCTACGAGCAGTACTTC.

The chain is built from TRBV7-2 and TRBJ2-1; maybe TRBD1 (5 bases). Germline CDR1 reads SGHTA; CDR2 reads FQGNSA. The ends were cut back, 4 bases at V and 15 bases at J, with 16 bases in the middle. This CDR3 has 12 residues. In DNA form, the CDR3 reads TGTGCCAGCAGCTCCCAGCGAAGGGGTGCGTTCTTC. It encodes CASSSQRRGAFF.

This sequence joins TRBV6-6 and TRBJ2-7; 9 positions match TRBD2. The CDR3 spans 16 residues. V dropped 0 bases and J dropped 5; count of bases not matched to a gene: 8. Germline lookup yields CDR1 MNHNY and CDR2 SVGAGI (reference sequence). CDR3 DNA sequence: TGTGCCAGCAGTTACTCGTTTGGAGCGGGGGGAGACGAGCAGTACTTC. Residues: CASSYSFGAGGDEQYF.

DNA of the CDR3: TGTGCCAGCAGTTACAACAGGGGGCTAGAACAGTACTTC. This translates into CASSYNRGLEQYF. The chain recombines TRBV6-5 with TRBJ2-7; 9 positions agree with TRBD1. Germline trimming cut 2 bases from V and 10 bases from J; bases unmatched to any gene: 6. The CDR3 has 13 amino acids. Germline CDR1 MNHEY, CDR2 SVGAGI.

The chain joins TRBV7-3 to TRBJ2-7; TRBD1 aligns across 9 bases. Trimming at V came to 4 bases and at J to 2 bases, leaving 3 bases not matched to a gene. The CDR3 covers 14 residues. CDR1 and CDR2 from the germline V gene are SGHTA and FQGTGA. DNA of the CDR3: TGTGCCAGCAGCTGGGGACAGGGAGCCTACGAGCAGTACTTC. Its translation: CASSWGQGAYEQYF.

The V and J genes are TRBV12-3 or TRBV12-4 and TRBJ1-1, with 7 bases lining up with TRBD1. The CDR3 spans 13 residues. Losses at the gene ends were 6 bases for V and 3 bases for J; bases not matched to a gene: 4. For the CDR3, the DNA is TGTGCCAGCAGCGGGGACAGCCACACTGAAGCTTTCTTT. Translating gives CASSGDSHTEAFF.

This clone was seen a few times. The gene calls are TRBV10-3 and TRBJ2-7, with D unresolved. Between the trimmed V and J ends, which lost 3 bases and 2 bases, there was a span of 5 bases. Per germline, CDR1 ENHRY and CDR2 SYGVKD. The CDR3 runs to 12 residues. The CDR3 is CAISERAYEQYF. CDR3 DNA: TGTGCCATCAGTGAAAGGGCCTACGAGCAGTACTTC.

The chain has TRBV6-5 and TRBJ2-5, with D possibly matching TRBD2 (5 bases). The ends were cut back, 6 bases at V and 8 bases at J, with 16 bases in the middle. This CDR3 region has 13 residues. Germline V gene sequence: CDR1 MNHEY, CDR2 SVGAGI. This CDR3 is CASSLATSSTQYF. Written as DNA, the CDR3 is TGTGCCAGCAGCCTAGCAACCTCTAGTACCCAGTACTTC.

The chain has TRBV10-3 and TRBJ2-2; a weak D match, TRBD2 (5 bases). The CDR3 sequence is 15 residues long. V was clipped by 6 bases and J by 1 base, with 12 bases between them. Germline V lookup: CDR1 ENHRY, CDR2 SYGVKD. CDR3 in amino acids: CAISRWELNTGELFF. CDR3 bases: TGTGCCATCAGCCGTTGGGAGTTGAACACCGGGGAGCTGTTTTTT.

The V gene is TRBV3-1 (or the pseudogene TRBV3-2), the J gene TRBJ2-1; 9 bases align to TRBD2. The length of the CDR3 is 15 residues. V was clipped by 4 bases and J by 8 bases; unmatched bases: 9. Germline V lookup: CDR1 LGHDT, CDR2 YNNKEL (reference sequence). The CDR3, as DNA: TGTGCCAGCAGCCCAGCCGTGACTAGCGGAGATGAGCAGTTCTTC. Translation: CASSPAVTSGDEQFF.

The chain is built from TRBV7-2 and TRBJ1-3; weak D call: TRBD1 (6 bases). V lost 2 bases to trimming and J lost 4 bases, with 9 bases between them. The CDR3 loop spans 14 amino acids. Germline V gene sequence: CDR1 SGHTA, CDR2 FQGNSA. The CDR3 DNA reads as TGTGCCAGCAGCTTATGGAGGGGGGGAAACACCATATATTTT. Protein sequence: CASSLWRGGNTIYF.

V gene TRBV3-1 (or the pseudogene TRBV3-2) combines with J gene TRBJ1-2, with 12 bases fitting TRBD1. Germline CDR1 and CDR2: LGHDT and YNNKEL (reference sequence). V was pared by 1 base and J by 6 bases, with 9 bases of the junction left unmatched. The CDR3 extends over 17 amino acids. CDR3 sequence: CASSQVQPGQGADGYTF. The CDR3 DNA follows: TGTGCCAGCAGCCAAGTCCAGCCGGGACAGGGGGCGGATGGCTACACCTTC.

The chain uses TRBV28 and TRBJ2-1; D is ambiguous. Germline CDR1 is MDHEN and CDR2 is SYDVKM. This CDR3 has 12 amino acids. V was shortened by 5 bases and J by 10 bases, with 12 bases between the two germline ends. CDR3 loop: CASSAVVGEQFF. The CDR3 DNA follows: TGTGCCAGCAGTGCCGTAGTTGGGGAGCAGTTCTTC. The variable domain in full, completed from reference TRBV28 and TRBJ2-1, reads DVKVTQSSRYLVKRTGEKVFLECVQDMDHENMFWYRQDPGLGLRLIYFSYDVKMKEKGDIPEGYSVSREKKERFSLILESASTNQTSMYLCASSAVVGEQFFGPGTRLTVL.